This T cell receptor beta chain was sequenced in a study of blood T cell repertoires in COVID-19. Study at large: Collection of acute and convalescent COVID-19 samples took place in the United States, Italy and Spain. PBMCs, B-cell-depleted T cells, or T cells were the source of the cDNA or gDNA that made up the material.

The germline V gene encodes CDR1 SQVTM and CDR2 ANQGSEA. This CDR3 region has 13 residues. Trimming took off 0 bases at V and 5 bases at J, with 9 bases between the two ends. In its sample, this clone was seen once. In the original workflow: Reference gene primer amplification gave estimated nucleated cell counts. TCRdb keeps only in-frame clones here, not all; method: immunoSEQ multiplex PCR. The V and J calls and clone size are taken from that table; D and trimming were inferred from the DNA. The data show about half a million clones, roughly nine tenths seen once. Clinical histories supplied by participants themselves formed the basis of cohort assignment.

The J gene is TRBJ2-3, the V gene TRBV29-1; D gene ambiguous. This clonotype was sampled from a woman aged 55-69 years who had recovered from COVID-19. The sequencing input was PBMCs or T cells enriched from blood (not recorded which). The CDR3 DNA reads TGCAGCGTTGAAGACCGCTCACAAGATACGCAGTATTTT. Its translation: CSVEDRSQDTQYF.